This T cell receptor (beta chain) was retrieved from a study of T cells in localized non-small cell lung cancer. A word on this clone: Its antigen remains unknown.

Points from the study as a whole: Peak T cell clonality was found in uninvolved adjacent lung, exceeding tumor.

Germline CDR1 reads MNHGY; CDR2 reads SAAAGT. This CDR3 has 16 residues. Trimming pared 0 bases from V and 6 bases from J, leaving 12 bases between. Clones were sequenced by immunoSEQ multiplex PCR, and TCRdb holds only the in-frame ones, with some missing. In the table there are 2,500 to 4,000 clones, 20% to 25% of which are singletons. The clonotype originates from a woman between 35 and 75 years old with stage I lung adenocarcinoma. The specimen comprised lung tumor tissue, sampled before any cancer treatment. The rearrangement joins TRBV6-8 to TRBJ1-6; D might be TRBD1 (6 bases). The CDR3 nucleotides read TGTGCCAGCAGTTACTCCGGGGGGCGGGCTAATTCACCCCTCCACTTT. Amino acid sequence: CASSYSGGRANSPLHF.